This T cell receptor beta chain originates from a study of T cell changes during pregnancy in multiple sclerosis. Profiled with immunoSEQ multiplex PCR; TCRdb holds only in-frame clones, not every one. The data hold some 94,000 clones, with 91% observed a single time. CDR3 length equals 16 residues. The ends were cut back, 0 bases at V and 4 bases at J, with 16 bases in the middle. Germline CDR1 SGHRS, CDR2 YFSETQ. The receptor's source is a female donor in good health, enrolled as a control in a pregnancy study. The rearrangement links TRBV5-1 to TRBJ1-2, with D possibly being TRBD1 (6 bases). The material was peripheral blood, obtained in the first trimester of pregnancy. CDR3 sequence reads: CASSLEAGVRPYGYTF. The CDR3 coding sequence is TGCGCCAGCAGCTTGGAGGCAGGGGTGAGGCCCTATGGCTACACCTTC.